This passage covers 19 T cell receptor beta chains from one sample sequenced in a study of blood T cell repertoires in COVID-19. TCRdb's copy holds only in-frame clones and misses some; the assay was immunoSEQ multiplex PCR. The sample has approximately 180,000 clones, around 80% seen once; the top ten hold 17%. Sequenced material: PBMCs or T cells enriched from blood (not recorded which). These receptors were collected from a woman in her 50s who had recovered from COVID-19.

The rearrangement joins TRBV2 to TRBJ2-3; 10 bases align to TRBD2. Per germline, CDR1 SNHLY and CDR2 FYNNEI. This CDR3 is 15 amino acids long. Trimming cost V 4 bases and J 3 bases; bases outside gene matches: 4. In nucleotides, the CDR3 is TGTGCCAGCAGTGTCATAGCGGGAGGAACAGATACGCAGTATTTT. Amino acids: CASSVIAGGTDTQYF. Drawing the rest from reference TRBV2 and TRBJ2-3, the complete variable domain is EPEVTQTPSHQVTQMGQEVILRCVPISNHLYFYWYRQILGQKVEFLVSFYNNEISEKSEIFDDQFSVERPDGSNFTLKIRSTKLEDSAMYFCASSVIAGGTDTQYFGPGTRLTVL.

The chain uses TRBV7-9 and TRBJ2-7, with 8 bases identical to TRBD1. The V gene's germline CDR1 is SEHNR and CDR2 FQNEAQ (reference sequence). This CDR3 spans 13 amino acids. J lost 1 base, V lost 5 bases, and 1 base had no gene match. In DNA form, the CDR3 reads TGTGCCAGCAGCAGACAGGGGTCCTACGAGCAGTACTTC. Protein sequence: CASSRQGSYEQYF.

This chain uses TRBV5-1 with TRBJ2-3; 13 bases match TRBD2. The CDR3 covers 21 residues. Germline V gives CDR1 SGHRS, CDR2 YFSETQ. V shed 9 bases, J shed 0 bases, and the junction held 22 bases outside the gene matches. The CDR3 DNA sequence: TGCGCCATCGAGCTCCCGGGACTAGCGGGAAGAAACCCCACTAGCACAGATACGCAGTATTTT. Amino acid sequence: CAIELPGLAGRNPTSTDTQYF.

This chain links TRBV5-1 with TRBJ2-3, with a tentative D call TRBD2 (6 bases). This CDR3 region has 14 residues. Trimming took 6 bases from V and 0 from J, leaving 11 bases between them. Germline-derived CDR1 and CDR2 are SGHRS and YFSETQ. The CDR3 reads CASKAEGSTDTQYF. The DNA for the CDR3 is TGCGCCAGCAAGGCGGAGGGTAGCACAGATACGCAGTATTTT.

The V and J genes are TRBV5-1 and TRBJ2-5, with 7 nucleotides matching TRBD1. J lost 5 bases, V lost 2 bases, and 6 bases had no gene match. Germline loops: CDR1 SGHRS, CDR2 YFSETQ. There are 14 residues in the CDR3. CDR3 nucleotide sequence: TGCGCCAGCAGCTTAGTACAGGGGTCTGAGACCCAGTACTTC. Protein: CASSLVQGSETQYF.

This chain joins TRBV7-2 and TRBJ2-1; D is possibly TRBD1 (5 bases). Trimming took 2 bases from V and 3 from J, leaving 5 bases between them. This CDR3 spans 13 amino acids. Germline values: CDR1 SGHTA, CDR2 FQGNSA. The CDR3 here is CASSLQGYNEQFF. CDR3 in DNA: TGTGCCAGCAGCTTACAGGGCTACAATGAGCAGTTCTTC. Together with reference TRBV7-2 and TRBJ2-1, the CDR3 gives the full variable domain: GAGVSQSPSNKVTEKGKDVELRCDPISGHTALYWYRQSLGQGLEFLIYFQGNSAPDKSGLPSDRFSAERTGGSVSTLTIQRTQQEDSAVYLCASSLQGYNEQFFGPGTRLTVL.

The chain has TRBV7-2 and TRBJ2-3; 11 positions match TRBD2. With V trimmed by 1 base and J by 1 base, 4 bases remained unmatched. Germline lookup yields CDR1 SGHTA and CDR2 FQGNSA. The CDR3 has 17 amino acids. The CDR3 region has the DNA TGTGCCAGCAGCTTAGTACTAGCGGGAGCGGGCACAGATACGCAGTATTTT. It is translated as CASSLVLAGAGTDTQYF.

The chain couples TRBV19 to TRBJ1-1; 8 positions match TRBD1. Looked up from germline, CDR1 is LNHDA and CDR2 is SQIVND (reference sequence). V was pared by 9 bases and J by 0 bases, with 15 bases of the junction left unmatched. This CDR3 region has 17 residues. The CDR3 sequence is CASYPRVGRGLNTEAFF. CDR3 coding DNA: TGTGCCAGCTACCCCCGGGTGGGCAGGGGGCTGAACACTGAAGCTTTCTTT.

The chain couples TRBV6-6 to TRBJ2-3; 7 bases match TRBD1. CDR1 MNHNY and CDR2 SVGAGI come from the germline V gene (reference sequence). This CDR3 has 13 amino acids. The V gene end was trimmed by 5 bases and the J gene end by 8 bases; junction bases not matched to a gene: 7. CDR3 residues: CASSEGAVGTQYF. In DNA form, the CDR3 reads TGTGCCAGCAGTGAGGGGGCCGTGGGTACGCAGTATTTT.

This rearrangement joins TRBV3-1 (or the pseudogene TRBV3-2) to TRBJ2-1, with 12 nucleotides matching TRBD2. With V trimmed by 1 base and J by 8 bases, 9 bases remained unmatched. The germline CDR1 and CDR2 sequences are LGHDT and YNNKEL (reference sequence). The CDR3 consists of 17 residues. This CDR3 reads CASSQARLAGALDEQFF. In nucleotides, the CDR3 is TGTGCCAGCAGCCAAGCTCGACTAGCGGGAGCTCTTGATGAGCAGTTCTTC.

This chain connects TRBV2 to TRBJ2-1, with TRBD1 matching over 12 bases. Germline CDR1 SNHLY, CDR2 FYNNEI. This CDR3 has 15 residues. Unmatched junction bases numbered 8, after V lost 6 bases and J lost 8 bases. The CDR3 here is CASRAGTGGGDEQFF. The CDR3 DNA reads TGTGCCAGCAGGGCCGGGACAGGGGGCGGAGATGAGCAGTTCTTC.

CDR3 amino acids: CASSPRTSGGQETQYF. The CDR3 DNA reads as TGTGCCAGCAGCCCTAGGACTAGCGGAGGGCAAGAGACCCAGTACTTC. This chain joins TRBV7-9 and TRBJ2-5, with 10 bases that match TRBD2. Unmatched junction bases numbered 8, after V lost 5 bases and J lost 2 bases. The CDR3 loop spans 16 amino acids. Germline loops: CDR1 SEHNR, CDR2 FQNEAQ (reference sequence).

The rearrangement uses TRBV7-9 and TRBJ1-1, with a tentative D call TRBD1 (6 bases). CDR1 SEHNR and CDR2 FQNEAQ come from the germline V gene (reference sequence). The V gene lost 4 bases and the J gene lost 2 bases, with 11 bases spanning the gap. The CDR3 runs to 14 residues. The CDR3 DNA reads as TGTGCCAGCAGCTCTCAGGGGATAAACACTGAAGCTTTCTTT. Amino acid sequence: CASSSQGINTEAFF.

The chain couples TRBV6-5 to TRBJ2-4; possibly TRBD2 for D (6 bases). CDR3 size: 14 residues. With 6 bases removed from V and 10 bases from J, the gap between germline ends came to 19 bases. Germline-derived CDR1 and CDR2 are MNHEY and SVGAGI. This CDR3 reads CASSTEEGSLIQYF. The CDR3 bases are TGTGCCAGCAGCACCGAGGAGGGAAGCCTTATTCAGTACTTC.

This chain connects TRBV27 to TRBJ1-2; 7 bases are shared with TRBD1. CDR1 MNHEY and CDR2 SMNVEV come from the germline V gene (reference sequence). J was trimmed by 8 bases and V by 4 bases; bases with no gene match: 16. The CDR3 is 16 amino acids. The chain's CDR3 is CASSSLGQDPSVGYTF. The CDR3 region has the DNA TGTGCCAGCAGTTCGCTAGGACAGGACCCCTCAGTGGGCTACACCTTC.

The genes are TRBV29-1 and TRBJ2-7, with TRBD2 matching 7 bases. There are 12 residues in the CDR3. V trimming: 4 bases; J trimming: 3 bases; junction bases outside the gene matches: 3. Germline V gene sequence: CDR1 SQVTM, CDR2 ANQGSEA. CDR3 bases: TGCAGCGTTGCTAGCGGATACTACGAGCAGTACTTC. Its protein is CSVASGYYEQYF.

The chain employs TRBV12-3 or TRBV12-4 and TRBJ2-5, with D possibly TRBD1 on 5 matching bases. With 8 bases removed from V and 5 bases from J, the gap between germline ends came to 12 bases. The length of the CDR3 is 12 residues. CDR3 loop: CASAKGAETQYF. As DNA, the CDR3 is TGTGCCAGCGCAAAAGGGGCGGAGACCCAGTACTTC.

The chain recombines TRBV4-2 with TRBJ2-3, with 15 bases matching TRBD2. The germline CDR1 and CDR2 sequences are LGHNA and YNFKEQ. The CDR3 runs 16 residues. J lost 8 bases, V lost 1 base, and 4 bases had no gene match. The CDR3 sequence: CASSQVGLAGGPTQYF. In DNA, the CDR3 is TGTGCCAGCAGCCAAGTCGGACTAGCGGGAGGGCCTACGCAGTATTTT.

This rearrangement joins TRBV7-6 to TRBJ1-1; TRBD1 aligns across 9 bases. The CDR3 contains 14 residues. Germline CDR1 SGHVS, CDR2 FNYEAQ. The V and J ends lost 5 bases and 4 bases, in that order; junction bases with no gene match: 5. Written as DNA, the CDR3 is TGTGCCAGCAGCACGAGGGACAGGGTCACTGAAGCTTTCTTT. This encodes CASSTRDRVTEAFF.